The clone carrying this T cell receptor beta chain was counted a few times. The antigen is unknown. The data were obtained in a study of human T cells and chemical hapten exposure. Study background: Skin of the upper inner arm, 2 cm by 2 cm, received 2% DPC for sensitization. For the roughly 24-week duration of the study, patients were given weekly doses of diphenylcyclopropenone on the scalp.

Time point here: pre-sensitization, week 0. Regarding treatment: therapeutic diphenylcyclopropenone sensitization with weekly scalp DPC. The CDR3 is 11 amino acids. Trimming pared 5 bases from V and 3 bases from J, leaving 4 bases between. Germline V gives CDR1 LGHDT, CDR2 YNNKEL (reference sequence). A single record per CDR3 protein comes from TCRdb applying MiXCR to the RACE reads. The data show 80,000 to 100,000 distinct CDR3 sequences, with approximately 11% seen just once and 3.1% held by the top ten. The study's findings and limits: PT1 expanded TCR counts and patch test score correlated positively.

This sequence originates from a woman aged 55-69 years with alopecia areata. Some clones in this sample may be carry-over from other donors' samples. This chain links TRBV3-1 with TRBJ2-5; no firm D call. This specimen was whole blood, taken in connection with sensitization to the hapten diphenylcyclopropenone (DPC). The chain's CDR3 is CASSNKETQYF. CDR3 in DNA: TGTGCCAGCAGCAACAAAGAGACCCAGTACTTC.